These 23 T cell receptor beta chains share one sample of origin, sequenced in a study of T cell responses to AZD1222 COVID-19 vaccine. The method was immunoSEQ multiplex PCR; TCRdb's version includes in-frame clones alone and lacks a portion of them. The sample lists more than 150,000 clones; roughly 92% were seen once. Sequences were derived from peripheral blood, sampled 28 days after the second AZD1222 dose. The receptors were gathered from an adult who received the AZD1222 COVID-19 vaccine.

The chain has TRBV28 and TRBJ1-3; D possibly corresponds to TRBD1 (6 bases). Germline values: CDR1 MDHEN, CDR2 SYDVKM. This CDR3 has 14 residues. V lost 3 bases and J 4 bases, leaving 10 bases between the germline ends. The CDR3 nucleotides read TGTGCCAGCAGTTTGCCGCAGGGGGGAAACACCATATATTTT. Translating gives CASSLPQGGNTIYF.

This chain connects TRBV30 to TRBJ2-1; TRBD1 aligns across 8 bases. V shed 0 bases, J shed 8 bases, and the junction held 3 bases outside the gene matches. The CDR3 is 13 residues long. CDR1 is GTSNPN and CDR2 is SVGIG in the germline V gene (reference sequence). The DNA for the CDR3 is TGTGCCTGGAGTGTGCAGGGGGCATATGAGCAGTTCTTC. Encoded protein: CAWSVQGAYEQFF.

The V gene is TRBV7-3, the J gene TRBJ1-6; D not certain. The germline CDR1 and CDR2 sequences are SGHTA and FQGTGA. Trimming pared 3 bases from V and 10 bases from J, leaving 10 bases between. This CDR3 contains 13 residues. This chain's CDR3 is CASSFGCDSPLHF. The CDR3 DNA follows: TGTGCCAGCAGCTTCGGCTGCGACTCACCCCTCCACTTT.

As to this clone: Other DNA sequences in the sample encode the same CDR3. CDR3 sequence (DNA): TGTGCCAGCAGCCAAGACAGCTCTGGGGCCAACGTCCTGACTTTC. This gives the protein CASSQDSSGANVLTF. The chain has TRBV3-1 (or the pseudogene TRBV3-2) and TRBJ2-6; D not resolved. Germline assignment: CDR1 LGHDT and CDR2 YNNKEL (reference sequence). Between the trimmed V and J ends, which lost 0 bases and 0 bases, there was a span of 3 bases. The CDR3 covers 15 residues.

V gene TRBV24-1 combines with J gene TRBJ2-3; D may correspond to TRBD1 or TRBD2 (6 bases each). CDR3 size: 13 residues. The germline V gene encodes CDR1 KGHDR and CDR2 SFDVKD. V shed 10 bases and J shed 0 bases, with 10 bases lying between them. DNA of the CDR3: TGTGCCACGAGGGGGACTAGCACAGATACGCAGTATTTT. Its translation: CATRGTSTDTQYF.

The rearrangement joins TRBV27 to TRBJ2-2; the D is unclear. V shed 7 bases and J shed 0 bases, with 21 bases lying between them. Germline CDR1 is MNHEY and CDR2 is SMNVEV (reference sequence). CDR3 length equals 18 residues. CDR3 sequence reads: CASTVPPPPRANTGELFF. DNA of the CDR3: TGTGCCAGCACCGTTCCCCCTCCCCCCAGAGCGAACACCGGGGAGCTGTTTTTT.

This clone has a single count. The chain couples TRBV28 to TRBJ1-4; TRBD1 matches at 10 bases. Looked up from germline, CDR1 is MDHEN and CDR2 is SYDVKM. The CDR3 extends over 18 amino acids. V dropped 6 bases and J dropped 1; count of bases not matched to a gene: 11. The CDR3 spells CASRSAGTGARTNEKLFF. The CDR3, as DNA: TGTGCCAGCAGAAGTGCCGGGACAGGGGCGAGAACTAATGAAAAACTGTTTTTT.

This chain links TRBV28 with TRBJ1-4; D is undetermined. The V end was cut by 10 bases, the J end by 3 bases, with 18 bases between. Germline values: CDR1 MDHEN, CDR2 SYDVKM. The CDR3 sequence is 15 residues long. The CDR3 nucleotides read TGTGCCACCGGCCGGGATTGGCCGGCTAATGAAAAACTGTTTTTT. It codes for CATGRDWPANEKLFF.

This clone came up once. The chain employs TRBV28 and TRBJ2-7, with TRBD2 identical over 8 bases. This CDR3 contains 13 residues. The ends lost 6 bases at V and 9 bases at J; junction bases unmatched: 10. Looked up from germline, CDR1 is MDHEN and CDR2 is SYDVKM. The CDR3 loop reads CASRTSDLNGQYF. CDR3 nucleotides: TGTGCCAGCAGGACTAGCGATCTTAACGGGCAGTACTTC.

This chain links TRBV5-5 with TRBJ1-3; the D is unclear. Between the trimmed V and J ends, which lost 1 base and 5 bases, there was a span of 7 bases. The length of the CDR3 is 13 residues. The germline V gene encodes CDR1 SGHKS and CDR2 YYEKEE (reference sequence). The CDR3 protein is CASSLNSRNTIYF. Written as DNA, the CDR3 is TGTGCCAGCAGCTTGAACAGTAGAAACACCATATATTTT.

DNA of the CDR3: TGCGCCAGCAGCTTTTCGAAGGGACTAGTGTACAATGAGCAGTTCTTC. It translates to CASSFSKGLVYNEQFF. The chain joins TRBV5-1 to TRBJ2-1; TRBD2 agrees at 8 bases. The CDR3 is 16 amino acids. Germline trimming cut 2 bases from V and 4 bases from J; bases unmatched to any gene: 8. The V gene's germline CDR1 is SGHRS and CDR2 YFSETQ.

J is TRBJ1-1 and V is TRBV28; no firm D call. V was cut by 5 bases and J by 4 bases, with 14 bases left in between. This CDR3 spans 14 amino acids. Germline V gives CDR1 MDHEN, CDR2 SYDVKM. CDR3 coding DNA: TGTGCCAGCAGTCCCGAGTTTAGGCGCACTGAAGCTTTCTTT. Protein sequence: CASSPEFRRTEAFF. Drawing the rest from reference TRBV28 and TRBJ1-1, the complete variable domain is DVKVTQSSRYLVKRTGEKVFLECVQDMDHENMFWYRQDPGLGLRLIYFSYDVKMKEKGDIPEGYSVSREKKERFSLILESASTNQTSMYLCASSPEFRRTEAFFGQGTRLTVV.

The J gene is TRBJ2-3, the V gene TRBV7-2; 8 bases match TRBD2. The V segment lost 4 bases and the J segment 0 bases; nucleotides outside the gene matches: 9. Germline loops: CDR1 SGHTA, CDR2 FQGNSA. CDR3 length: 17 residues. DNA for the CDR3: TGTGCCAGCAGCTCCCCCGGGACTAGGAAAAGCACAGATACGCAGTATTTT. Protein: CASSSPGTRKSTDTQYF.

The chain joins TRBV27 to TRBJ1-6; D is ambiguous. The germline V and J ends were trimmed by 6 bases and 6 bases, with 9 bases remaining between them. The CDR3 consists of 13 residues. Germline CDR1 and CDR2: MNHEY and SMNVEV (reference sequence). Here the CDR3 DNA reads TGTGCCAGCAGAGAGGTGGGTAATTCACCCCTCCACTTT. It yields the protein CASREVGNSPLHF.

The chain joins TRBV28 to TRBJ1-1; unclear D gene. Germline loops: CDR1 MDHEN, CDR2 SYDVKM. The CDR3 is made up of 12 amino acids. Trimming cost V 3 bases and J 1 base, with 3 bases left between them. Here the CDR3 reads CASSLTNTEAFF. CDR3 DNA: TGTGCCAGCAGTTTGACGAACACTGAAGCTTTCTTT.

For this clone: This same CDR3 is encoded by further DNA sequences in the sample. The rearrangement uses TRBV7-2 and TRBJ1-2; 7 bases line up with TRBD1. This CDR3 comprises 13 residues. Trimming removed 5 bases from V and 2 bases from J; junction bases left unmatched: 2. The germline V gene has CDR1 SGHTA and CDR2 FQGNSA. Here the CDR3 DNA reads TGTGCCAGCAGCCTACAGGGGAACTATGGCTACACCTTC. It codes for CASSLQGNYGYTF.

The chain employs TRBV2 and TRBJ2-5; 8 bases map to TRBD1. Germline V gene data show CDR1 as SNHLY and CDR2 as FYNNEI. The CDR3 consists of 14 residues. After removal of 7 bases from V and 5 bases from J, the junction contained 9 bases not matched to a gene. CDR3 sequence (DNA): TGTGCCAGCACCCTTGCAGGGGGCCGGGAGACCCAGTACTTC. Translated: CASTLAGGRETQYF.

This rearrangement joins TRBV28 to TRBJ2-7, with D hard to call. Trimming left V 6 bases short and J 0 bases short, with 6 bases between. The germline CDR1 and CDR2 sequences are MDHEN and SYDVKM. The CDR3 is 12 residues long. This CDR3 reads CASSPRSYEQYF. As DNA, the CDR3 is TGTGCCAGCAGCCCCCGCTCCTACGAGCAGTACTTC.

The chain is built from TRBV5-1 and TRBJ1-2; D gene uncertain. This CDR3 contains 18 residues. The V gene lost 1 base and the J gene lost 8 bases, with 27 bases spanning the gap. Germline V lookup: CDR1 SGHRS, CDR2 YFSETQ. The DNA for the CDR3 is TGCGCCAGCAGCTTGATACCTAAGACACGAATCATCTCCGACGGCTACACCTTC. Residues: CASSLIPKTRIISDGYTF.

The V and J genes are TRBV5-5 and TRBJ1-2; D is uncertain. CDR1 is SGHKS and CDR2 is YYEKEE in the germline V gene (reference sequence). V gave up 0 bases and J gave up 4 bases, with 13 bases separating them. This CDR3 comprises 15 residues. CDR3 amino acids: CASSLAGVLSYGYTF. CDR3 sequence (DNA): TGTGCCAGCAGCTTGGCTGGCGTACTAAGCTATGGCTACACCTTC.

The gene calls are TRBV6-6 and TRBJ1-2; 7 bases match TRBD1. Germline V gene lookup returns CDR1 MNHNY and CDR2 SVGAGI (reference sequence). The CDR3 runs to 15 residues. The ends lost 4 bases at V and 0 bases at J; junction bases unmatched: 5. CDR3: CASSSTGRANYGYTF. CDR3 coding DNA: TGTGCCAGCAGTTCGACAGGGAGAGCTAACTATGGCTACACCTTC.

The J gene is TRBJ1-4, the V gene TRBV28; D is ambiguous. Germline-derived CDR1 and CDR2 are MDHEN and SYDVKM. The CDR3 runs to 15 residues. V lost 6 bases and J 0 bases, leaving 11 bases between the germline ends. CDR3 sequence reads: CASSPITSTNEKLFF. The CDR3 region has the DNA TGTGCCAGCAGCCCTATTACATCAACTAATGAAAAACTGTTTTTT. Filled out from reference TRBV28 and TRBJ1-4, the complete variable domain reads DVKVTQSSRYLVKRTGEKVFLECVQDMDHENMFWYRQDPGLGLRLIYFSYDVKMKEKGDIPEGYSVSREKKERFSLILESASTNQTSMYLCASSPITSTNEKLFFGSGTQLSVL.

This chain joins TRBV7-9 and TRBJ2-7; 9 positions agree with TRBD1. The CDR3 length is 12 residues. The V gene end was trimmed by 5 bases and the J gene end by 8 bases; junction bases not matched to a gene: 4. Germline lookup yields CDR1 SEHNR and CDR2 FQNEAQ (reference sequence). The CDR3 bases are TGTGCCAGCAGCCGGGACAGGGACAAGCAGTACTTC. Translation: CASSRDRDKQYF.